The 5 T cell receptor beta chains in this list originate from one sample, sequenced in a study of T cell responses to AZD1222 COVID-19 vaccine. Libraries were prepared by immunoSEQ multiplex PCR; TCRdb keeps only in-frame clonotypes and omits some of them. The table has 80,000 to 90,000 clones, roughly 89% seen once. Sequencing used peripheral blood, obtained 28 days after the second AZD1222 dose. The receptor set was obtained from an adult who received the AZD1222 COVID-19 vaccine.

This rearrangement joins TRBV3-1 (or the pseudogene TRBV3-2) to TRBJ2-7; 10 positions agree with TRBD2. The V and J ends lost 3 bases and 3 bases, in that order; junction bases with no gene match: 5. This CDR3 has 15 residues. Germline values: CDR1 LGHDT, CDR2 YNNKEL (reference sequence). CDR3 amino acids: CASSQRSGGVYEQYF. The CDR3 nucleotides read TGTGCCAGCAGCCAGAGGAGCGGGGGGGTCTACGAGCAGTACTTC.

V and J are TRBV11-2 and TRBJ2-1; D not certain. Trimming cost V 1 base and J 4 bases, with 11 bases left between them. The germline V gene encodes CDR1 SGHAT and CDR2 FQNNGV. The CDR3 has 15 amino acids. This chain's CDR3 is CASSLGGSRYNEQFF. For the CDR3, the DNA is TGTGCCAGCAGCTTAGGAGGTTCGCGGTACAATGAGCAGTTCTTC.

This chain uses TRBV3-1 (or the pseudogene TRBV3-2) with TRBJ1-2; possibly TRBD1 for D (5 bases). This CDR3 has 12 amino acids. Trimming took off 4 bases at V and 6 bases at J, with 9 bases between the two ends. Germline CDR1 is LGHDT and CDR2 is YNNKEL (reference sequence). The CDR3 loop reads CASSRGNDGYTF. The CDR3 DNA is TGTGCCAGCAGCCGGGGGAATGATGGCTACACCTTC.

Only a few counts were recorded for this clone. The chain carries TRBV6-5 and TRBJ1-1, with D possibly matching TRBD1 (5 bases). Trimming took off 2 bases at V and 5 bases at J, with 15 bases between the two ends. Germline-derived CDR1 and CDR2 are MNHEY and SVGAGI. The CDR3 is 15 residues long. In DNA, the CDR3 is TGTGCCAGCAGTTACAACCCGAGGGGCGGTACTGAAGCTTTCTTT. Protein: CASSYNPRGGTEAFF.

This sequence joins TRBV11-2 and TRBJ1-2; 8 bases map to TRBD1. The CDR3 loop spans 16 amino acids. V trimming: 2 bases; J trimming: 6 bases; junction bases outside the gene matches: 11. Germline V gene sequence: CDR1 SGHAT, CDR2 FQNNGV. The CDR3 DNA follows: TGTGCCAGCAGCTTAACGCAGGGGGCGCCGGTCAATGGCTACACCTTC. Protein sequence: CASSLTQGAPVNGYTF.